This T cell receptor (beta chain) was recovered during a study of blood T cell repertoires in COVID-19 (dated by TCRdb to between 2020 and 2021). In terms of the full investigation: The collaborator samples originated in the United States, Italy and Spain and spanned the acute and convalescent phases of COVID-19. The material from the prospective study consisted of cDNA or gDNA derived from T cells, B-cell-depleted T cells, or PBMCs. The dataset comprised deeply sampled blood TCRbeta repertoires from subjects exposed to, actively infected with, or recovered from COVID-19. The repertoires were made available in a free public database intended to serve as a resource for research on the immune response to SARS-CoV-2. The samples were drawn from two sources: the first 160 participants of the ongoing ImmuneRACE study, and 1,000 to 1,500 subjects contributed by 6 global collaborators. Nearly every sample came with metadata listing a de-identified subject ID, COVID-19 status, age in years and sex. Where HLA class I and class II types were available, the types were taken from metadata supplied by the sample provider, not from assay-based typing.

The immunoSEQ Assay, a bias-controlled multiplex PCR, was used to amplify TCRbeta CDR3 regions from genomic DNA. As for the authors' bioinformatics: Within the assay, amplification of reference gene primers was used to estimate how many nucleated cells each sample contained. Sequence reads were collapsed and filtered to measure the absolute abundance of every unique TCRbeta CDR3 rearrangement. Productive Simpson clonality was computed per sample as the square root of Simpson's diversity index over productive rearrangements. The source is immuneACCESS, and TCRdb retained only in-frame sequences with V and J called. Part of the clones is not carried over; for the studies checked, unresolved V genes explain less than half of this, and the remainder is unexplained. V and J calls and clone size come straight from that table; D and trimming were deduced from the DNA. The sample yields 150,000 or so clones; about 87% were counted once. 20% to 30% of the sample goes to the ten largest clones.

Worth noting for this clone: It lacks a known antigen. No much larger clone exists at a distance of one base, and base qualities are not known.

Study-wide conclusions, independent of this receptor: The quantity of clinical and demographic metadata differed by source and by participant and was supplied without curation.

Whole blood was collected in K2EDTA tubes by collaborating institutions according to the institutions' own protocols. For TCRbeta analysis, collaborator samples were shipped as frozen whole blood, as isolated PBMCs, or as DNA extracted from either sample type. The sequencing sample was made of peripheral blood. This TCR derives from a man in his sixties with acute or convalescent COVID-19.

The CDR3 reads as follows: CATSVGLGQPQHF. The bases are TGTGCCACCAGTGTGGGGCTCGGTCAGCCCCAGCATTTT. The V and J genes are TRBV24-1 and TRBJ1-5, with a weak D call of TRBD1 (5 bases match). Trimming costs V 5 bases and J 6 bases, and their ends lie 10 bases apart. The CDR3 covers 13 residues, taking in both the cysteine and the phenylalanine. The only DNA kept is the CDR3, 39 bases in frame from the first base. Based on the germline V gene, the CDR1 and CDR2 sequences are KGHDR and SFDVKD.